This T cell receptor (beta chain) was profiled in a study of T cell responses to AZD1222 COVID-19 vaccine (dated by TCRdb to the early 2020s). Background for the entire study: AZD1222 recipients given second doses at about 4 weeks or at about 12 weeks were pooled, since spike-specific TCR depth and breadth were not found to differ between the two schedules. TCR sequencing covered some 240 trial participants: nearly 210 given two doses of AZD1222 and approximately 26 given two doses of MenACWY control vaccine. Trial participants were enrolled into age subgroups of 18-55, 56-69 and 70-plus years, which contained around 140, 26 and 57 TCR-sequenced participants, respectively. Overall study outcomes, separate from this receptor: The vaccine-associated CD4 TCRs covered the entire spike protein, and the dominant responses fell in regions 160-218 and 743-854. After two AZD1222 doses, both the breadth and the depth of spike-specific TCRs were significantly higher than at day 0 and than in MenACWY recipients. Conclusions about previously exposed vaccinees are limited because only six or seven AZD1222 recipients were SARS-CoV-2 seropositive at baseline. Most participants were white British and females outnumbered males, and the authors suggested that clonal diversity may have been underestimated. In the small 56-69-year group, the increase in depth fell short of significance, most likely because of low power. Reportedly, almost half of the unique spike-specific TCRs recognized epitopes lying outside the regions that are mutated in the B.1.351 and B.1.1.7 variants. Because no day 14 peak-response samples were available, repertoires were characterized only after the peak T cell response.

The CDR3 regions of human TCRbeta chains were analyzed by immunosequencing. Under the source paper's analysis protocol: Repertoire TCRs were checked for matches against a reference library of SARS-CoV-2-specific TCRs that had been generated using the MIRA antigen-specificity platform. Breadth was defined as the fraction of unique TCRs that were SARS-CoV-2-associated. Depth was defined as the fraction of total T cells that were SARS-CoV-2-associated. Each spike-specific TCR was assigned to its reactive spike region and to a CD4 or CD8 class using the MIRA data. Log10-transformed breadth and depth values were compared by one-way ANOVA with Sidak's multiple comparisons tests. As stored in TCRdb, this immuneACCESS dataset retains in-frame rearrangements with V and J assigned. A fraction of the clones does not appear; measured against another copy, unresolved V genes explain less than half of the discrepancy, and the remainder lacks a known reason. V and J calls and clone size are those listed in that table; D and trimming were worked out from the DNA. The sample data list over 60,000 clones, and roughly 84% of these were observed just once. Together, the top ten hold more than 20% of the sample.

As for this clone: What this receptor recognizes is not known. Base qualities are not recorded, but no much larger clone differs from it by a single base.

Compared with germline, V lacks 3 bases and J lacks 4 bases; bases without a gene match: 1. CDR1 GTSNPN and CDR2 SVGIG are derived from the germline V gene (reference sequence). From its cysteine to its phenylalanine, the CDR3 spans 13 amino acids. Only the CDR3 portion is preserved as DNA: 39 bases, with reading frame beginning at the first base. The label giving this sample's time point can be read as: baseline before first vaccination. Vaccinee samples came from UK trials COV001 and COV002, including a single-blind randomized controlled phase 2/3 trial of AZD1222 (ChAdOx1 nCoV-19) in healthy adults. For TCRbeta chain sequencing, PBMC samples were collected from trial participants at day 0 and at day 28 after the second dose.

The chain is made from TRBV30 and TRBJ1-1; 11 nucleotides in the junction match TRBD1. The clonotype comes from an adult in good health. This material consisted of peripheral blood, taken on day 0 of AZD1222 vaccination. CDR3 protein: CAWRGTGGTEAFF. The DNA sequence is TGTGCCTGGAGGGGGACAGGGGGCACTGAAGCTTTCTTT.